The 20 T cell receptor beta chains below all came from one sample that was sequenced in a study of graft-versus-host responses after intestinal transplantation. Here immunoSEQ multiplex PCR was the method, and the copy in TCRdb shows in-frame clones only, minus some. The profile shows about 5,600 clones, about 80% of them singletons. Graft tissue was processed to release intraepithelial and lamina propria lymphocytes. Sequenced here: ileum tissue, sampled 220 to 240 days after intestinal transplant. Receptors originate from a human patient who received an intestinal transplant, so some T cells may come from the graft donor.

With respect to this clone: Distinct nucleotide sequences in the sample also encode this CDR3. The V gene is TRBV11-3, the J gene TRBJ2-1; D uncertain. Per germline, CDR1 SGHNT and CDR2 YENEEA. The CDR3 extends over 14 amino acids. V lost 6 bases to trimming and J lost 3 bases, with 12 bases between them. This CDR3 is CASSLGLLYNEQFF. As DNA, the CDR3 is TGTGCCAGCAGTCTAGGGTTGCTCTACAATGAGCAGTTCTTC.

This clone was detected a few times. The V gene is TRBV6-5, the J gene TRBJ1-1; D remains ambiguous. V was trimmed by 5 bases and J by 7 bases, leaving 8 bases between them. Germline V gene sequence: CDR1 MNHEY, CDR2 SVGAGI. This CDR3 spans 11 amino acids. The CDR3 loop reads CASSEDREAFF. CDR3 coding DNA: TGTGCCAGCAGTGAGGACCGTGAAGCTTTCTTT.

This clone is labeled as large (0.1 to 1%). The gene calls are TRBV5-4 and TRBJ2-1, with D tentatively TRBD1 or TRBD2 (5 bases each). The V gene's germline CDR1 is SGHNT and CDR2 YYREEE (reference sequence). Trimming removed 4 bases at V and 9 bases at J, with 20 bases between. The CDR3 consists of 15 residues. The CDR3 loop reads CASSLGTGDFGEQFF. The DNA of the CDR3 is TGTGCCAGCAGCCTCGGGACCGGTGATTTTGGTGAGCAGTTCTTC.

In its sample, this clone was seen once. V and J are TRBV7-9 and TRBJ2-2, with TRBD1 matching over 7 bases. The CDR3 runs to 14 residues. CDR1 and CDR2 from the germline V gene are SEHNR and FQNEAQ (reference sequence). V shed 8 bases and J 3 bases; nucleotides not matched to a gene: 6. The CDR3 sequence: CASADRAYTGELFF. In DNA form, the CDR3 reads TGTGCCAGCGCCGACAGGGCATACACCGGGGAGCTGTTTTTT.

This clone was found a few times. CDR3 DNA: TGTGCCAGCAAATTCACGGGGGGGCCCATCAATGAGCAGTTCTTC. It specifies CASKFTGGPINEQFF. The chain is built from TRBV6-1 and TRBJ2-1; 8 positions match TRBD2. The germline CDR1 and CDR2 sequences are MNHNS and SASEGT. There are 15 residues in the CDR3. V lost 7 bases and J lost 6; bases outside the gene matches: 11.

As DNA, the CDR3 is TGTGCCAGCAGCTTTGTCGGCAGTGAAGCTTTCTTT. Translation: CASSFVGSEAFF. The chain carries TRBV7-8 and TRBJ1-1; D uncertain. This CDR3 comprises 12 residues. In germline, CDR1 is SGHVS, CDR2 FQNEAQ. With 3 bases removed from V and 7 bases from J, the gap between germline ends came to 9 bases.

J is TRBJ1-1 and V is TRBV6-6; TRBD1 matches 8 bases. In germline, CDR1 is MNHNY, CDR2 SVGAGI (reference sequence). With V trimmed by 6 bases and J by 6 bases, 9 bases remained unmatched. CDR3 length: 14 amino acids. The CDR3 loop reads CASSSPRGPAEAFF. CDR3 DNA sequence: TGTGCCAGCAGCTCTCCCAGGGGGCCCGCTGAAGCTTTCTTT.

V is TRBV7-8 and J is TRBJ2-5; D is uncertain. Trimming stripped 0 bases from V and 2 bases from J, with 13 bases between. Germline values: CDR1 SGHVS, CDR2 FQNEAQ. The CDR3 spans 16 residues. The CDR3 nucleotides read TGTGCCAGCAGCTTAGCGATGTGGGGTTTACAAGAGACCCAGTACTTC. The encoded protein is CASSLAMWGLQETQYF.

This chain connects TRBV7-2 to TRBJ2-1, with no clear D. Trimming shortened V by 0 bases and J by 10 bases, and 13 bases separated the two germline ends. The germline V gene has CDR1 SGHTA and CDR2 FQGNSA. The CDR3 has 14 amino acids. The CDR3 is CASSLAEVTKEQFF. The CDR3 coding sequence is TGTGCCAGCAGCTTAGCCGAAGTCACGAAAGAGCAGTTCTTC.

The chain has TRBV9 and TRBJ2-3; D is possibly TRBD2 (7 bases). The CDR3 is 13 amino acids. Germline-derived CDR1 and CDR2 are SGDLS and YYNGEE. V was clipped by 7 bases and J by 3 bases, with 12 bases between them. CDR3 sequence reads: CASGGARTDTQYF. The CDR3 coding sequence is TGTGCCAGCGGGGGGGCCCGGACAGATACGCAGTATTTT.

This clone was counted a single time. The rearrangement uses TRBV10-3 and TRBJ1-1; D possibly corresponds to TRBD1 (5 bases). CDR1 and CDR2 (germline): ENHRY, SYGVKD. The CDR3 totals 12 residues. V shed 8 bases and J shed 4 bases, with 11 bases lying between them. The CDR3, as DNA: TGTGCCATCGGGGGGGTTAGCACTGAAGCTTTCTTT. Translated: CAIGGVSTEAFF.

The genes are TRBV7-1 and TRBJ1-6, with 9 bases identical to TRBD1. TRBV7-1 is recorded as an ORF, its role being uncertain. This CDR3 region has 17 residues. V was clipped by 5 bases and J by 13 bases; unmatched bases: 18. CDR3 DNA: TGTGCCAGCAGCCAAGACGAAACAGGGACAGGGTCTTCGCCCCTCCACTTT. Encoded protein: CASSQDETGTGSSPLHF.

This clone has more than one count but fewer than ten. The gene calls are TRBV7-2 and TRBJ2-1; D remains unclear. The V gene's germline CDR1 is SGHTA and CDR2 FQGNSA. The CDR3 has 13 residues. V lost 2 bases and J lost 10, with 12 bases in between. CDR3 coding DNA: TGTGCCAGCAGCTTACCCACTCTCTGGGAGCAGTTCTTC. This translates into CASSLPTLWEQFF.

The chain has TRBV19 and TRBJ2-2; D may be TRBD2 (5 bases). With 4 bases removed from V and 5 bases from J, the gap between germline ends came to 14 bases. From germline, CDR1 is LNHDA and CDR2 SQIVND (reference sequence). The CDR3 is 15 amino acids. The CDR3 DNA follows: TGTGCCAGTAGTACCTCGGCGGGCCAAACCGGGGAGCTGTTTTTT. Its translation: CASSTSAGQTGELFF.

The rearrangement joins TRBV4-2 to TRBJ1-6, with TRBD1 matching over 8 bases. With 11 bases clipped from V and 7 bases from J, the junction kept 7 bases outside the gene matches. This CDR3 is built from 13 residues. Germline loops: CDR1 LGHNA, CDR2 YNFKEQ. DNA of the CDR3: TGTGCCGCAGGGGGACAGGAAAATTCACCCCTCCACTTT. Translated: CAAGGQENSPLHF.

This clone was seen a few times. The V call is TRBV5-1, the J call TRBJ2-7; possible D gene TRBD1, 8 bases. With 2 bases removed from V and 2 bases from J, the gap between germline ends came to 11 bases. CDR1 is SGHRS and CDR2 is YFSETQ in the germline V gene. CDR3 length: 14 residues. CDR3 loop: CASSLQGGAYEQYF. The CDR3 nucleotides read TGCGCCAGCAGCTTACAGGGGGGGGCCTACGAGCAGTACTTC.

The V call is TRBV7-9, the J call TRBJ1-2; 10 positions match TRBD1. The CDR3 runs to 15 residues. Per germline, CDR1 SEHNR and CDR2 FQNEAQ (reference sequence). The trim removed 4 bases at V and 7 bases at J, leaving 9 bases unmatched. In DNA form, the CDR3 reads TGTGCCAGCAGCTCCCCCCGGACAGGGGGAAGTGGCTACACCTTC. Protein product: CASSSPRTGGSGYTF.

CDR3 loop: CASSLDRQTNQPQHF. DNA of the CDR3: TGTGCCAGCAGCTTAGACAGACAGACTAATCAGCCCCAGCATTTT. V and J are TRBV7-1 and TRBJ1-5; D is possibly TRBD1 (5 bases). TRBV7-1 is designated an ORF whose function remains uncertain. Deletions cut 4 bases from V and 4 bases from J, with 14 bases between. CDR3 size: 15 residues.

The chain uses TRBV11-3 and TRBJ2-5, with a possible D match to TRBD2 (5 bases). The CDR3 contains 12 residues. Germline V gene data show CDR1 as SGHNT and CDR2 as YENEEA. Trimming removed 6 bases from V and 5 bases from J, with 10 bases in between. CDR3 amino acids: CASSQQRETQYF. As DNA, the CDR3 is TGTGCCAGCAGTCAGCAGCGGGAGACCCAGTACTTC.

The chain joins TRBV4-2 to TRBJ2-1; 9 bases line up with TRBD2. Germline CDR1 is LGHNA and CDR2 is YNFKEQ. The CDR3 sequence is 16 residues long. Unmatched junction bases numbered 8, after V lost 0 bases and J lost 8 bases. In DNA form, the CDR3 reads TGTGCCAGCAGCCAAGAATTTGGGACTAGCTTCCATGAGCAGTTCTTC. Protein sequence: CASSQEFGTSFHEQFF.